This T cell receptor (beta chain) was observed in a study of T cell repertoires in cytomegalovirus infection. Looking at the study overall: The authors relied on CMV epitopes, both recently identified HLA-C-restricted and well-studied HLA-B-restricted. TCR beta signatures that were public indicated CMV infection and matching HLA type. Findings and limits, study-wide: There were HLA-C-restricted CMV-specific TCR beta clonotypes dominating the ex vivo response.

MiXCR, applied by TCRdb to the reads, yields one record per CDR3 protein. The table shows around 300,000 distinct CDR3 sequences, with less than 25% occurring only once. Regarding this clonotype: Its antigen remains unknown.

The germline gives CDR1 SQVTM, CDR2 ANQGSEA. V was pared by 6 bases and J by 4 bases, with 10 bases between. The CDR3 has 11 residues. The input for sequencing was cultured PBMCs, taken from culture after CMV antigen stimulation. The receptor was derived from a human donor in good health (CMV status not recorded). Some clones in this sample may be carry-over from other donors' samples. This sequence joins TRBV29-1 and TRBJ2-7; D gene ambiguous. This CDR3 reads CSVAEEYEQYV. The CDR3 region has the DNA TGCAGCGTCGCCGAAGAATACGAGCAGTACGTC.